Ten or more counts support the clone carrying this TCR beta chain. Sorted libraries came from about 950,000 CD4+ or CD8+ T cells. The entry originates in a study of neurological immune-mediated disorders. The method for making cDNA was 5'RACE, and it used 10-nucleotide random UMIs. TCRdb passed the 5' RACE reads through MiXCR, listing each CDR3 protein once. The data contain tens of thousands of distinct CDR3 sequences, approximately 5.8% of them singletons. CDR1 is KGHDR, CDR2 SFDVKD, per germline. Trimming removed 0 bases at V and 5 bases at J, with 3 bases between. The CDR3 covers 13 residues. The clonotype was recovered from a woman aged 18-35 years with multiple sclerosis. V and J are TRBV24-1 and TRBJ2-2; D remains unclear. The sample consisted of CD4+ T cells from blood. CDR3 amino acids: CATSDLITGELFF. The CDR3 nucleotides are TGTGCCACCAGTGATTTGATTACCGGGGAGCTGTTTTTT.